These T cell receptor beta chains were read from a single sample in a study of molecular identifiers for immune sequencing clone quantification. TCRdb fed the PCR reads into MiXCR, producing one record per CDR3 protein. The sample has about 86,000 distinct CDR3 sequences, about 23% seen once. Source material: naive CD8+ T cells from blood, with Jurkat cell RNA spiked in. The receptors stem from a human donor in good health. Some libraries in this study had Jurkat cell RNA spiked in. CDR3s include the opening cysteine and the closing phenylalanine or tryptophan.

J gene,V gene,CDR3 protein
TRBJ2-1,TRBV24-1,CATSDLSGRIHEQFF
TRBJ2-3,TRBV14,CASSQGDTQYF
TRBJ2-7,TRBV6-6,CASSYGTPSYEQYF
TRBJ2-3,TRBV6-2/TRBV6-3,CASSLRQGTDTQYF
TRBJ2-5,TRBV25-1,CASMAGGEETQYF
TRBJ1-1,TRBV5-4,CASILARDGLNTEAFF
TRBJ2-1,TRBV30,CAWNRQGAREQFF
TRBJ1-5,TRBV2,CASSEGGAAQPQHF
TRBJ2-3,TRBV30,CAWTVVGMSTDTQYF
TRBJ1-1,TRBV18,CASSPLAGRPTNTEAFF
TRBJ2-1,TRBV6-2/TRBV6-3,CASSYGSEQFF
TRBJ2-2,TRBV7-2,CASSLGLAGLSGELFF
TRBJ2-2,TRBV5-5,CASSREGEVSTVELFF
TRBJ2-3,TRBV15,CATSRVCYTDTQYF
TRBJ2-7,TRBV4-3,CASSHQRLQGEQYF
TRBJ2-7,TRBV9,CASSGSAGGPSEQYF
TRBJ2-7,TRBV12-3/TRBV12-4,CASSRDYEQYF
TRBJ2-3,TRBV7-9,CASSSYSPDTQYF
TRBJ1-1,TRBV20-1,CSAREDPNTEAFF
TRBJ2-7,TRBV27,CASRDRLTYEQYF
TRBJ2-1,TRBV7-9,CAGSYETATEQFF
TRBJ2-7,TRBV6-5,CASTDEGFREQYF
TRBJ2-7,TRBV13,CASSLGLAGRYEQYF
TRBJ2-5,TRBV7-9,CASSLTGGKKTQYF
NA,TRBV4-1,CASSQRTARSTDTQHF
TRBJ2-7,TRBV2,CASRIRAAGYEQYF
TRBJ2-3,TRBV10-2,CASRDISDTQYF
TRBJ2-7,TRBV10-2,CASSPPGGAYEQYF
TRBJ2-3,TRBV5-8,CASSLSGVTDTQYF
TRBJ1-4,TRBV2,CAVTGRDEKLFF
TRBJ2-3,TRBV27,CASKPGPTDTQYF
TRBJ2-1,TRBV30,CAWSVSYDNEQFF
TRBJ2-3,TRBV5-1,CASSDDQGVNPDTQYF
TRBJ1-5,TRBV6-1,CASSESRFSNQPQHF
TRBJ1-2,TRBV4-1,CASSPMEGYGHTF
TRBJ1-4,TRBV7-9,CASTHALGEKLFF
TRBJ2-7,TRBV7-9,CASQIGYEQYF
TRBJ2-1,TRBV12-3/TRBV12-4,CASSNAGEGYNEQFF
TRBJ2-1,TRBV28,CASSPVTSEYNEQFF
TRBJ1-4,TRBV7-9,CASSLQQGNEKLFF
TRBJ2-3,TRBV20-1,CSASGAITDTQYF
TRBJ2-5,TRBV12-3/TRBV12-4,CASAGTLVRKQEPQYF
TRBJ2-7,TRBV28,CASSPPTSGIYEQDF
TRBJ2-3,TRBV12-3/TRBV12-4,CASSKAGGPADTQYF
TRBJ2-5,TRBV4-1,CASSQLGRQYKETQYF